What follows are 27 T cell receptor beta chains derived from one specimen sequenced in a study of regulatory T cells in long-lasting Graves disease. Time point of the sample: newly diagnosed GD, antithyroid drugs for less than 3 months. Construction of the TCR library relied on RNA isolated from PBMCs. HTBI primers from iRepertoire and Arm-PCR of CDR3 regions yielded the TCR beta libraries. TCRdb re-derived calls from the multiplex PCR reads in MiXCR, one entry per CDR3 protein. The sample lists roughly 610,000 distinct CDR3 sequences; roughly 15% were seen once. These data were likewise used in another study, on T cells in Graves' hyperthyroidism and ophthalmopathy.

The starting material was peripheral blood mononuclear cells (PBMCs), obtained at new diagnosis, from a patient treated with antithyroid drugs. All receptors derive from a woman aged 25 to 39 with Graves disease.

In this sample, this clonotype turned up many times. V is TRBV7-2 and J is TRBJ2-1, with TRBD2 identical over 13 bases. The germline V gene has CDR1 SGHTA and CDR2 FQGNSA. The CDR3 contains 17 residues. After removal of 1 base from V and 4 bases from J, the junction contained 4 bases not matched to a gene. Here the CDR3 DNA reads TGTGCCAGCAGCTTAGGGGGGACTAGCGGGGTATACAATGAGCAGTTCTTC. This codes for CASSLGGTSGVYNEQFF.

The chain joins TRBV19 to TRBJ2-5; tentative D call: TRBD1 (6 bases). V gave up 6 bases and J gave up 10 bases, with 12 bases separating them. There are 11 residues in the CDR3. The V gene's germline CDR1 is LNHDA and CDR2 SQIVND (reference sequence). CDR3 in amino acids: CASSLNRVQYF. The CDR3 bases are TGTGCCAGTAGCCTTAACAGGGTCCAGTACTTC.

As to this clonotype: The junction departs from the called germline gene at one end, perhaps through a read error. The chain couples TRBV14 to TRBJ1-6, with D maybe TRBD1 (5 bases). The CDR3 extends over 15 amino acids. Per the germline V gene, CDR1 is SGHDN and CDR2 is FVKESK. In DNA form, the CDR3 reads TGTGCCAGCAGCCAGAGTAGGGGTCGTAATTCACCCCCCCACTTT. Protein product: CASSQSRGRNSPPHF.

This CDR3 is CASSQAAGVGYEQYF. The CDR3 DNA reads as TGTGCCAGCAGCCAAGCGGCGGGAGTCGGCTACGAGCAGTACTTC. J is TRBJ2-7 and V is TRBV11-2; 7 bases line up with TRBD2. With V trimmed by 5 bases and J by 3 bases, 10 bases remained unmatched. This CDR3 is built from 15 residues. Looked up from germline, CDR1 is SGHAT and CDR2 is FQNNGV. Variable domain in full (rest from reference TRBV11-2 and TRBJ2-7): EAGVAQSPRYKIIEKRQSVAFWCNPISGHATLYWYQQILGQGPKLLIQFQNNGVVDDSQLPKDRFSAERLKGVDSTLKIQPAKLEDSAVYLCASSQAAGVGYEQYFGPGTRLTVT.

The sample holds a few counts of this clonotype. The J gene is TRBJ2-1, the V gene TRBV10-3; D remains unclear. Germline assignment: CDR1 ENHRY and CDR2 SYGVKD. The CDR3 contains 15 residues. CDR3 residues: CATQDALERGNEQFF. CDR3 bases: TGTGCAACCCAGGATGCGCTGGAGAGAGGCAATGAGCAGTTCTTC.

A word on this clonotype: A read error may produce the germline difference seen at one junction end. The genes are TRBV2 and TRBJ2-3; D gene uncertain. Germline lookup yields CDR1 SNHLY and CDR2 FYNNEI. The CDR3 totals 16 residues. CDR3 nucleotides: TGTACCAGCAGCTTGAGACTCCCGGTCACCACAGATACGCAGTATTTT. It codes for CTSSLRLPVTTDTQYF.

This clonotype was seen more than once but under ten times. The chain couples TRBV19 to TRBJ1-5; D is possibly TRBD1 (6 bases). The V and J ends lost 7 bases and 4 bases respectively, with 11 bases between them. Germline lookup yields CDR1 LNHDA and CDR2 SQIVND (reference sequence). The CDR3 spans 13 residues. The CDR3 DNA sequence: TGTGCCAGTAACCCCAGGGGTAATCAGCCCCAGCATTTT. This gives the protein CASNPRGNQPQHF.

This clonotype was counted a single time. This chain joins TRBV24-1 and TRBJ1-3; TRBD1 is a possible D gene (6 bases). Germline assignment: CDR1 KGHDR and CDR2 SFDVKD. The CDR3 covers 14 residues. V lost 12 bases and J 1 base, leaving 15 bases between the germline ends. The CDR3 spells CARTQGFSGNTIYF. CDR3 DNA: TGTGCCCGAACACAGGGCTTTTCTGGAAACACCATATATTTT.

This clonotype was seen only a few times. The chain carries TRBV20-1 and TRBJ2-1, with TRBD2 matching 11 bases. J was trimmed by 0 bases and V by 1 base; bases with no gene match: 8. This CDR3 is 18 amino acids long. The germline CDR1 and CDR2 sequences are DFQATT and SNEGSKA (reference sequence). This CDR3 is CSARGLAGGLSSYNEQFF. The CDR3 DNA is TGCAGTGCTAGAGGGCTAGCGGGAGGCTTAAGCTCCTACAATGAGCAGTTCTTC.

This clonotype has ten or more counts. The chain is built from TRBV11-2 and TRBJ2-7, with no clear D. Germline V gene data show CDR1 as SGHAT and CDR2 as FQNNGV. Trimming left V 5 bases short and J 7 bases short, with 15 bases between. The CDR3 is made up of 13 amino acids. The CDR3 sequence is CASSLPARREQYF. In nucleotides, the CDR3 is TGTGCCAGCAGCCTACCAGCTCGCCGAGAGCAGTACTTC.

V usage is TRBV5-1 and J usage is TRBJ2-6, with a possible D match to TRBD2 (5 bases). Germline CDR1 is SGHRS and CDR2 is YFSETQ. The V gene lost 4 bases and the J gene lost 0 bases, with 11 bases spanning the gap. The CDR3 spans 16 residues. The CDR3 reads CASSAFGLSGANVLTF. The DNA of the CDR3 is TGCGCCAGCAGCGCCTTTGGACTCTCTGGGGCCAACGTCCTGACTTTC. Filled out from reference TRBV5-1 and TRBJ2-6, the complete variable domain reads KAGVTQTPRYLIKTRGQQVTLSCSPISGHRSVSWYQQTPGQGLQFLFEYFSETQRNKGNFPGRFSGRQFSNSRSEMNVSTLELGDSALYLCASSAFGLSGANVLTFGAGSRLTVL.

This clonotype was recorded many times. Here the CDR3 DNA reads TGTGCCAGCAGTTTGCATGACAGGATTACTGAAGCTTTCTTT. This encodes CASSLHDRITEAFF. The chain recombines TRBV28 with TRBJ1-1, with D perhaps TRBD1 (6 bases). Trimming took off 3 bases at V and 5 bases at J, with 13 bases between the two ends. Per germline, CDR1 MDHEN and CDR2 SYDVKM. The CDR3 has 14 amino acids.

This clonotype was found many times. The rearrangement uses TRBV2 and TRBJ1-2; D is uncertain. This CDR3 has 13 amino acids. Germline V gives CDR1 SNHLY, CDR2 FYNNEI. V lost 4 bases and J lost 0, with 6 bases in between. The chain's CDR3 is CASSARPNYGYTF. CDR3 nucleotides: TGTGCCAGCAGTGCTAGACCTAACTATGGCTACACCTTC. The full variable domain, in which reference TRBV2 and TRBJ1-2 provide the parts outside the CDR3, is EPEVTQTPSHQVTQMGQEVILRCVPISNHLYFYWYRQILGQKVEFLVSFYNNEISEKSEIFDDQFSVERPDGSNFTLKIRSTKLEDSAMYFCASSARPNYGYTFGSGTRLTVV.

This clonotype was counted between two and nine times. The CDR3 bases are TGTGCCAGTAGCTACCTAGCGGGAGTGTTGGAGACCCAGTACTTC. Translating gives CASSYLAGVLETQYF. This chain uses TRBV19 with TRBJ2-1; 10 nucleotides match TRBD2. The J call may be in error: the DNA end matches TRBJ2-5 better. This CDR3 spans 15 amino acids. The V gene's germline CDR1 is LNHDA and CDR2 SQIVND (reference sequence).

This clonotype was detected many times. This chain connects TRBV29-1 to TRBJ2-1; D is perhaps TRBD2 (5 bases). The CDR3 covers 14 residues. V was shortened by 2 bases and J by 0 bases, with 8 bases between the two germline ends. The V gene's germline CDR1 is SQVTM and CDR2 ANQGSEA. The CDR3 spells CSVEQDSSYNEQFF. CDR3 sequence (DNA): TGCAGCGTTGAACAGGACTCCTCCTACAATGAGCAGTTCTTC.

This clonotype was picked up many times. The V gene is TRBV28, the J gene TRBJ2-7; D possibly corresponds to TRBD1 (6 bases). This CDR3 contains 13 residues. CDR1 and CDR2 from the germline V gene are MDHEN and SYDVKM. Trimming removed 2 bases from V and 3 bases from J, with 8 bases in between. Here the CDR3 reads CASSLRGIYEQYF. CDR3 nucleotides: TGTGCCAGCAGTTTAAGGGGGATCTACGAGCAGTACTTC.

This clonotype was seen ten or more times. The V gene is TRBV28, the J gene TRBJ2-1; D perhaps matches TRBD2 (6 bases). Germline V CDR1 and CDR2: MDHEN, SYDVKM. V dropped 6 bases and J dropped 3 bases, with 24 bases sitting between them. The CDR3 is 18 residues long. DNA for the CDR3: TGTGCCAGCAGCCCTCCCGGGGCTAGCGCGAATCTCTACAATGAGCAGTTCTTC. Protein: CASSPPGASANLYNEQFF.

This clonotype has a handful of counts. V and J are TRBV27 and TRBJ2-7, with D possibly being TRBD1 (5 bases). The germline V gene has CDR1 MNHEY and CDR2 SMNVEV (reference sequence). CDR3 size: 13 residues. V gave up 4 bases and J gave up 6 bases, with 13 bases separating them. The CDR3 region is CASSYTSRVEQYF. CDR3 in DNA: TGTGCCAGCAGTTATACCTCCAGGGTCGAGCAGTACTTC.

This clonotype was recorded many times. DNA for the CDR3: TGTGCCACCAGCAGAGATTCCCCTGGGCCCTACGAGCAGTACTTC. Protein: CATSRDSPGPYEQYF. This chain uses TRBV15 with TRBJ2-7; D not resolved. The germline V gene encodes CDR1 LNHNV and CDR2 YYDKDF (reference sequence). The CDR3 is 15 amino acids. The V and J ends lost 0 bases and 2 bases respectively, with 11 bases between them.

V is TRBV7-9 and J is TRBJ2-4; 7 bases fit TRBD1. The CDR3 length is 15 residues. Looked up from germline, CDR1 is SEHNR and CDR2 is FQNEAQ (reference sequence). V was pared by 6 bases and J by 8 bases, with 13 bases of the junction left unmatched. CDR3 in amino acids: CASRPQTGPLDIQYF. DNA of the CDR3: TGTGCCAGCAGGCCACAGACAGGGCCTTTAGACATTCAGTACTTC.

This clonotype was detected many times. V and J are TRBV28 and TRBJ2-3; D is perhaps TRBD1 (6 bases). This CDR3 has 15 amino acids. Trimming took off 3 bases at V and 2 bases at J, with 12 bases between the two ends. Germline CDR1 MDHEN, CDR2 SYDVKM. CDR3 loop: CASSFTGTFTDTQYF. The DNA for the CDR3 is TGTGCCAGCAGTTTCACAGGGACCTTCACAGATACGCAGTATTTT.

This clonotype showed up many times. The chain uses TRBV28 and TRBJ2-7; D ambiguous. The CDR3 is 14 residues long. The germline V and J ends were trimmed by 6 bases and 2 bases, with 14 bases remaining between them. Germline CDR1 MDHEN, CDR2 SYDVKM. The CDR3 reads CASSLDQVTYEQYF. CDR3 in DNA: TGTGCCAGCAGCTTAGATCAAGTCACCTACGAGCAGTACTTC.

This clonotype was counted many times. The rearrangement links TRBV29-1 to TRBJ2-3, with D tentatively TRBD2 (6 bases). CDR1 is SQVTM and CDR2 is ANQGSEA in the germline V gene. V lost 5 bases to trimming and J lost 5 bases, with 11 bases between them. The CDR3 extends over 12 amino acids. The CDR3 loop is CSVLGSLDTQYF. CDR3 nucleotides: TGCAGCGTTCTCGGGAGCTTAGATACGCAGTATTTT.

This clonotype was seen a few times. This rearrangement joins TRBV19 to TRBJ1-3, with D possibly TRBD1 on 5 matching bases. V shed 4 bases and J shed 2 bases, with 12 bases lying between them. The CDR3 covers 15 residues. CDR1 is LNHDA, CDR2 SQIVND, per germline (reference sequence). DNA of the CDR3: TGTGCCAGTAGTACAGCCGGGACGACTGGAAACACCATATATTTT. Amino acids: CASSTAGTTGNTIYF.

The rearrangement uses TRBV30 and TRBJ1-5, with a possible D match to TRBD1 (6 bases). V was shortened by 1 base and J by 5 bases, with 15 bases between the two germline ends. The germline CDR1 and CDR2 sequences are GTSNPN and SVGIG (reference sequence). The CDR3 runs 15 residues. CDR3 in DNA: TGTGCCTGGAGTGAAGGGGGAACCCCATATCAGCCCCAGCATTTT. Its translation is CAWSEGGTPYQPQHF.

In this sample, this clonotype turned up a few times. CDR3 coding DNA: TGTGCCAGACAGGGGGCTTGGAGCTCTGGGGCCAACGTCCTGACTTTC. The encoded protein is CARQGAWSSGANVLTF. The gene calls are TRBV2 and TRBJ2-6; 9 bases map to TRBD1. The CDR3 loop spans 16 amino acids. Trimming cost V 9 bases and J 0 bases; bases outside gene matches: 6. Per germline, CDR1 SNHLY and CDR2 FYNNEI.

In the case of this clonotype: The junction does not match germline at one end; this may be a read error. The chain carries TRBV7-9 and TRBJ1-6; D unresolved. The CDR3 extends over 13 amino acids. Looked up from germline, CDR1 is SEHNR and CDR2 is FQNEAQ (reference sequence). DNA of the CDR3: TGCGCCAGCAGCCCCAGTTGGAATTCACCCCTCCACTTT. Translated, it gives CASSPSWNSPLHF.